These 10 T cell receptor beta chains were sequenced from one sample in a study of graft-versus-host responses after intestinal transplantation. TCRdb keeps only in-frame clones here, not all; method: immunoSEQ multiplex PCR. The sample gives some 15,000 clones, 90% to 95% of which show up once; 0.55% to 0.85% is in the top ten. The sample here was PBMCs, taken 9 days after transplant. These receptors were obtained from a human patient who received an intestinal transplant, so some T cells may come from the graft donor.

Only one count was recorded for this clone. The genes are TRBV4-1 and TRBJ2-5; D may be TRBD2 (6 bases). The V and J ends lost 1 base and 1 base respectively, with 13 bases between them. This CDR3 comprises 16 residues. Germline V gene lookup returns CDR1 MGHRA and CDR2 YSYEKL. The DNA of the CDR3 is TGCGCCAGCAGCCAAGTCAGCGGAGGGCCCCAAGAGACCCAGTACTTC. Protein product: CASSQVSGGPQETQYF.

There are a few counts of this clone. The chain uses TRBV2 and TRBJ1-5, with D hard to call. This CDR3 has 12 residues. CDR1 is SNHLY and CDR2 is FYNNEI in the germline V gene. The germline V and J ends were trimmed by 0 bases and 9 bases, with 6 bases remaining between them. The DNA for the CDR3 is TGTGCCAGCAGTGAAGCCCGAGGGCCCCAGCATTTT. It translates to CASSEARGPQHF.

This clone was seen more than once but under ten times. The chain uses TRBV6-6 and TRBJ1-5; no clear D gene. Trimming shortened V by 1 base and J by 6 bases, and 7 bases separated the two germline ends. Germline V gene data show CDR1 as MNHNY and CDR2 as SVGAGI (reference sequence). CDR3 length: 13 amino acids. CDR3 sequence (DNA): TGTGCCAGCAGTTACTTGCCGGGTCAGCCCCAGCATTTT. Its translation: CASSYLPGQPQHF.

The chain employs TRBV5-1 and TRBJ2-7; 7 positions agree with TRBD1. Unmatched junction bases numbered 5, after V lost 3 bases and J lost 2 bases. Germline values: CDR1 SGHRS, CDR2 YFSETQ. The CDR3 is 14 amino acids. CDR3 in DNA: TGCGCCAGCAGCTCGGACGGGACAGCCTACGAGCAGTACTTC. As protein: CASSSDGTAYEQYF. Combining the CDR3 with reference TRBV5-1 and TRBJ2-7 gives the whole variable domain KAGVTQTPRYLIKTRGQQVTLSCSPISGHRSVSWYQQTPGQGLQFLFEYFSETQRNKGNFPGRFSGRQFSNSRSEMNVSTLELGDSALYLCASSSDGTAYEQYFGPGTRLTVT.

V usage is TRBV19 and J usage is TRBJ2-1, with 10 bases fitting TRBD2. V gave up 1 base and J gave up 4 bases; unmatched junction bases: 1. The germline CDR1 and CDR2 sequences are LNHDA and SQIVND (reference sequence). The CDR3 totals 15 residues. Here the CDR3 reads CASSIGTSGYNEQFF. The CDR3 DNA is TGTGCCAGTAGTATAGGGACTAGCGGATACAATGAGCAGTTCTTC.

This chain uses TRBV6-5 with TRBJ2-3; D tentatively reads TRBD1 or TRBD2 (5 bases each). The ends were cut back, 2 bases at V and 6 bases at J, with 12 bases in the middle. Germline lookup yields CDR1 MNHEY and CDR2 SVGAGI. The CDR3 has 14 amino acids. CDR3 in amino acids: CASSYEGRSDTQYF. In DNA, the CDR3 is TGTGCCAGCAGTTACGAGGGGCGCTCGGATACGCAGTATTTT.

V and J are TRBV28 and TRBJ2-5; TRBD1 might be the D (5 bases). V was cut by 3 bases and J by 5 bases, with 13 bases left in between. The CDR3 runs 14 residues. Germline V lookup: CDR1 MDHEN, CDR2 SYDVKM. This chain's CDR3 is CASSFLQGRETQYF. CDR3 nucleotide sequence: TGTGCCAGCAGTTTCTTGCAGGGAAGGGAGACCCAGTACTTC.

This clone has only a few counts. This sequence joins TRBV21-1 and TRBJ1-2; no check of the table's D call, TRBD1, against the DNA was made. TRBV21-1 constitutes a pseudogene. The CDR3 covers 13 residues. The CDR3 nucleotides read TGTGCCAGCACTCGACAGGGTACCTATGGCTACACCTTC. Its translation: CASTRQGTYGYTF.

The chain is built from TRBV7-2 and TRBJ2-7; 7 bases are a match to TRBD2. From germline, CDR1 is SGHTA and CDR2 FQGNSA. This CDR3 contains 15 residues. J gave up 3 bases and V 2 bases, and 7 bases lay outside the gene matches. Written as DNA, the CDR3 is TGTGCCAGCAGCTTAAGCGGGACGACCCGCTACGAGCAGTACTTC. It yields the protein CASSLSGTTRYEQYF.

The chain carries TRBV2 and TRBJ1-4; D remains ambiguous. The CDR3 totals 13 residues. V was clipped by 9 bases and J by 5 bases, with 13 bases between them. Germline CDR1 is SNHLY and CDR2 is FYNNEI. The CDR3 region is CASTDGRNEKLFF. CDR3 DNA sequence: TGTGCCAGTACGGACGGCCGAAATGAAAAACTGTTTTTT.